This T cell receptor (beta chain) was captured in a study of metastatic and nonmetastatic thyroid tumors. Across the whole study: Malignant thyroid and benign thyroid patients provided blood and tumor or nodule tissue whose repertoires were compared. Overall study findings and caveats: Benign nodules were reported to have significantly lower TCR beta diversity than malignant thyroid tumors, in blood and tumor.

Methods used by the authors: A distant-metastasis classifier for papillary thyroid cancer was built using CDR3 differences across clinicopathological groups. TCRdb re-analyzed the PCR reads through MiXCR. The V and J calls and clone size are TCRdb's, not the authors'. The repertoire consists of 80,000 to 85,000 clones, with about 12% occurring once and the leading ten covering around 10%. Every patient was untreated before thyroid surgery. The CDR3 totals 14 residues. With 2 bases clipped from V and 4 bases from J, the junction kept 5 bases outside the gene matches. Germline CDR1 reads MDHEN; CDR2 reads SYDVKM. This clone was seen repeatedly, ten times or more. Its antigen is still unknown.

The sample taken for sequencing was tumor tissue. The rearrangement joins TRBV28 to TRBJ2-7; 7 bases are a match to TRBD1. This TCR was recovered from a female donor with papillary thyroid cancer or a benign thyroid nodule (not recorded which). Some clones in this sample may be carry-over from other donors' samples. CDR3 sequence (DNA): TGTGCCAGCAGTTTAATCGGGACAGCTTACGAGCAGTACTTC. Residues: CASSLIGTAYEQYF.